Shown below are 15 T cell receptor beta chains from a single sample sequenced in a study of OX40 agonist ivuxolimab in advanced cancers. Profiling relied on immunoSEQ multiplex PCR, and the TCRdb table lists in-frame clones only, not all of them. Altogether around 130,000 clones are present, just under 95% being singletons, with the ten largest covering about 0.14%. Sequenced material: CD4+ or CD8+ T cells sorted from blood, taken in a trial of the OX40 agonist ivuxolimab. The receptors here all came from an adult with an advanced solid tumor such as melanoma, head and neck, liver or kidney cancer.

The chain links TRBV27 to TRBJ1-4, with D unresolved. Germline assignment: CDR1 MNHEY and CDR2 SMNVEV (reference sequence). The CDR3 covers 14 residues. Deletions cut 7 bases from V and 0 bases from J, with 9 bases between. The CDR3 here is CASKPLATNEKLFF. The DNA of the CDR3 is TGTGCCAGCAAGCCGCTTGCAACTAATGAAAAACTGTTTTTT.

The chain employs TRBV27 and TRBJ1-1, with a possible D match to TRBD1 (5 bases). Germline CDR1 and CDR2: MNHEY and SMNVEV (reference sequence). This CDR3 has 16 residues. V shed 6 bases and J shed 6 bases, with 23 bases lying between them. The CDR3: CASRPTGRGVRAEAFF. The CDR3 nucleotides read TGTGCCAGCAGACCAACCGGCCGGGGGGTGAGAGCTGAAGCTTTCTTT.

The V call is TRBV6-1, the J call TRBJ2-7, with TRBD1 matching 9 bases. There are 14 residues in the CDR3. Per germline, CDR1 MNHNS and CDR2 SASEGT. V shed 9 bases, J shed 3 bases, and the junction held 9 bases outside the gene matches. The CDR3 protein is CASRGTGYGYEQYF. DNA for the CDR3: TGTGCCAGTCGTGGGACAGGGTACGGCTACGAGCAGTACTTC.

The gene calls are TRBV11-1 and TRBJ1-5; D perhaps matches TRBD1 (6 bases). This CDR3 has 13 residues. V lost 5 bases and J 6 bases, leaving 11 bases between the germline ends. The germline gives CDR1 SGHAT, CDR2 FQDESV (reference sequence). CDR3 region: CASSIVGAQPQHF. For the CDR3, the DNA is TGTGCCAGCAGCATAGTGGGGGCTCAGCCCCAGCATTTT.

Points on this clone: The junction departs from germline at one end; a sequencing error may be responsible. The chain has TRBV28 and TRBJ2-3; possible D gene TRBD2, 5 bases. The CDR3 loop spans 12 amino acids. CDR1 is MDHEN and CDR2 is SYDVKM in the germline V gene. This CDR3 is CASSLWASSVFF. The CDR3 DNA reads TGTGCCAGCAGTTTATGGGCTAGCTCCGTATTTTTT.

The CDR3 spells CASSLIPGNEQFF. Here the CDR3 DNA reads TGCGCCAGCAGCTTAATCCCGGGCAATGAGCAGTTCTTC. The V and J genes are TRBV5-1 and TRBJ2-1; D call uncertain. This CDR3 is built from 13 residues. The V end was cut by 2 bases, the J end by 6 bases, with 9 bases between. CDR1 is SGHRS and CDR2 is YFSETQ in the germline V gene.

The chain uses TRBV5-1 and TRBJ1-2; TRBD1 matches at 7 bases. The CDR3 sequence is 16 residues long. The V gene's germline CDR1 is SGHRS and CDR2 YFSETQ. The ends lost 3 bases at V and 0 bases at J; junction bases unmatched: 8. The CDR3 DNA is TGCGCCAGCAGCTGGGGGACAGCCGAAACTAACTATGGCTACACCTTC. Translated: CASSWGTAETNYGYTF.

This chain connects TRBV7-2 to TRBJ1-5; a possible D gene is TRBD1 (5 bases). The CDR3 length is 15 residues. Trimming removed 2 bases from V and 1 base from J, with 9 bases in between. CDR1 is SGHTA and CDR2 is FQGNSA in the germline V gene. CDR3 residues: CASSLTGLSNQPQHF. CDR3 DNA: TGTGCCAGCAGCTTAACGGGGCTGAGCAATCAGCCCCAGCATTTT.

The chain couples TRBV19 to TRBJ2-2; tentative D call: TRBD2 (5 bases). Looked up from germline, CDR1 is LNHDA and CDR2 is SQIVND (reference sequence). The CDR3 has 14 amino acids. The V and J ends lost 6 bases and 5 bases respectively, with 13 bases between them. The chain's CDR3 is CASSGLLGTGELFF. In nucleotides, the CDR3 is TGTGCCAGTAGCGGACTCCTCGGGACCGGGGAGCTGTTTTTT. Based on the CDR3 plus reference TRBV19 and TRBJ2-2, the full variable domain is DGGITQSPKYLFRKEGQNVTLSCEQNLNHDAMYWYRQDPGQGLRLIYYSQIVNDFQKGDIAEGYSVSREKKESFPLTVTSAQKNPTAFYLCASSGLLGTGELFFGEGSRLTVL.

For the CDR3, the DNA is TGTGCCAGCTCACCACCCTATGACCCTGGAAACACCATATATTTT. Amino acid sequence: CASSPPYDPGNTIYF. The V and J genes are TRBV18 and TRBJ1-3; D remains ambiguous. Between the trimmed V and J ends, which lost 0 bases and 2 bases, there was a span of 8 bases. The CDR3 is made up of 15 amino acids. Germline assignment: CDR1 KGHSH and CDR2 LQKENI.

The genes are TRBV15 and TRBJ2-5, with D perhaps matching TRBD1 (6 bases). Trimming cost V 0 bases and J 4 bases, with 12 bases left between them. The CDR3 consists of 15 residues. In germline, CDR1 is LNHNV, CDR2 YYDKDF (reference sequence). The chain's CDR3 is CATSRDLGARETQYF. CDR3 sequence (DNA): TGTGCCACCAGCAGAGATCTGGGGGCGCGAGAGACCCAGTACTTC.

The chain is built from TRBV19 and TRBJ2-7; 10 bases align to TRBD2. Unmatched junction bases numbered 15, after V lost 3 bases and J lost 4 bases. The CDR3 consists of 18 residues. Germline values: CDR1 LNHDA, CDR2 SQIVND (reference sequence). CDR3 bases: TGTGCCAGTAGTATGAGGGGTCGCCAAGCTAGCGGGGGTTACGAGCAGTACTTC. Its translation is CASSMRGRQASGGYEQYF.

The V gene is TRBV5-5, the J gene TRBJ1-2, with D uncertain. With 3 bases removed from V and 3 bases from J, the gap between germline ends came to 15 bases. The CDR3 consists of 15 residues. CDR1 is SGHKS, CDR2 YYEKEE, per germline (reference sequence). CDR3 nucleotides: TGTGCCAGCAGCTGGGTCCCGGGTGGTGACTATGGCTACACCTTC. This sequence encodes CASSWVPGGDYGYTF.

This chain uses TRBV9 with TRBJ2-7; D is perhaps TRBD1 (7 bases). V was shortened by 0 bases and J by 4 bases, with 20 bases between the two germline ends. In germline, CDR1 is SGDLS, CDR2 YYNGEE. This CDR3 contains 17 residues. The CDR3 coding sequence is TGTGCCAGCAGCGTAGGGTATCAGGGGGGAAGTTCGTACGAGCAGTACTTC. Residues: CASSVGYQGGSSYEQYF. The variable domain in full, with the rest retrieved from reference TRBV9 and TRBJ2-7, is DSGVTQTPKHLITATGQRVTLRCSPRSGDLSVYWYQQSLDQGLQFLIQYYNGEERAKGNILERFSAQQFPDLHSELNLSSLELGDSALYFCASSVGYQGGSSYEQYFGPGTRLTVT.

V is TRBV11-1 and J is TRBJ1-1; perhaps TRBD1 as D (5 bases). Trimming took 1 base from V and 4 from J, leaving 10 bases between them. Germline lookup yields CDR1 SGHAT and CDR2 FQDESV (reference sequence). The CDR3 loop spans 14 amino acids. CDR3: CASSLERGRTEAFF. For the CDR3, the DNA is TGTGCCAGCAGCTTAGAACGGGGACGCACTGAAGCTTTCTTT.